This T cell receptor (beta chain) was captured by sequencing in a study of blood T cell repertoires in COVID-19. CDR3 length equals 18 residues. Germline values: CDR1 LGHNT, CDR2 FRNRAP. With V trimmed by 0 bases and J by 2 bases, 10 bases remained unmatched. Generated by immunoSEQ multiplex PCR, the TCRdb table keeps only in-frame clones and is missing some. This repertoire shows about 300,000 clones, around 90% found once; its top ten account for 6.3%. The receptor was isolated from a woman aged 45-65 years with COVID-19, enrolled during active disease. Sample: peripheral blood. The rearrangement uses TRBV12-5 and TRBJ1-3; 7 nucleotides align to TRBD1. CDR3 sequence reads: CASGLVKAGGLTGNTIYF. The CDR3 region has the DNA TGTGCTAGTGGTTTGGTAAAGGCAGGGGGACTGACTGGAAACACCATATATTTT.